The T cell receptor beta chain under discussion was sequenced for a study of blood T cells in healthy people across ages. Study results and limitations: Both naive CD4+ cell counts and diversity were greater in long-lived donors than in aged donors.

Germline lookup yields CDR1 MNHEY and CDR2 SVGEGT. V was trimmed by 6 bases and J by 4 bases, leaving 13 bases between them. CDR3 length equals 14 residues. The use of a sample-barcoded 5' primer and a J-beta primer mix characterized a second PCR of roughly 7 to 11 cycles. CDR3-containing paired-end reads numbering at least 3 million came from each sample. One entry per CDR3 protein results from TCRdb running MiXCR on the 5' RACE reads. This sample yields 710,000 or so distinct CDR3 sequences, of which approximately 31% are seen a single time; over 15% belongs to the top ten. Of note for this clonotype: Antigen specificity is unknown.

The J gene is TRBJ2-1, the V gene TRBV6-2 or TRBV6-3, with a tentative D call TRBD2 (5 bases). This sequence was found in a woman at least 80 years old in good health. Sequencing used blood. The CDR3 DNA reads TGTGCCAGCAGAAGCGGATCTGTTTACAATGAGCAGTTCTTC. Encoded protein: CASRSGSVYNEQFF.